This T cell receptor beta chain was recovered during a study of control samples from healthy donors and cancer patients. J lost 5 bases, V lost 0 bases, and 11 bases had no gene match. Germline loops: CDR1 SGHRS, CDR2 YFSETQ. The CDR3 runs 16 residues. Clones were read by immunoSEQ multiplex PCR, and TCRdb kept only the in-frame ones, dropping some. Counted here are about 180,000 clones, around 94% occurring once; the ten biggest clones make up about 1.4%. This receptor was identified in a man aged 25-40 years in good health. The sample comprised blood. The J gene is TRBJ2-7, the V gene TRBV5-1, with TRBD1 matching 7 bases. The CDR3 DNA reads as TGCGCCAGCAGCTTGGACACCGGGACAGCGGTGGACGAGCAGTACTTC. This gives the protein CASSLDTGTAVDEQYF.